These T cell receptor beta chains were read from a single sample in a study of shared clonotypes between healthy human individuals. Profiling relied on immunoSEQ multiplex PCR, and the TCRdb table lists in-frame clones only, not all of them. The data show roughly 1,800,000 clones, with about 95% seen just once and 1% to 1.5% held by the top ten. Sequencing was carried out using naive CD8+ T cells sorted from blood. These receptors all stem from a man aged 18 to 30 in good health. Both conserved end residues are part of each CDR3. Each record gives: V gene, clone size, J gene, D gene, CDR3 DNA, CDR3 protein. D genes are given only for firm matches. For some rows the clone size is stated as once, few or many, or as a class when expanded; others skip it.

>TRBV15|.|TRBJ1-2|.
TGTGCCACCAGCAGTCCTTATGGCTACACCTTC
CATSSPYGYTF
>TRBV29-1|.|TRBJ1-2|.
TGCAGCGTTGCATCCGGGACGGCGGCGGCTTATGGCTACACCTTC
CSVASGTAAAYGYTF
>TRBV7-9|.|TRBJ1-1|.
TGTGCCAGCAGACCAACAGGGTTCTCCGATGAAGCTTTCTTT
CASRPTGFSDEAFF
>TRBV18|.|TRBJ2-7|TRBD2
TGTGCCAGCTCACCTGAGGGAGGGACCGAGCAGTACTTC
CASSPEGGTEQYF
>TRBV5-1|once|TRBJ2-7|TRBD2
TGCGCCAGCCACGTCGCTCCTAGCGGGAGGGAGAGCTCCTACGAGCAGTACTTC
CASHVAPSGRESSYEQYF
>TRBV19|few|TRBJ2-1|.
TGTGCCAGTAGTCCCAGCACCGGCTCCTACAATGAGCAGTTCTTC
CASSPSTGSYNEQFF
>TRBV7-9|.|TRBJ2-6|.
TGTGCCAGCAGCGGCACGTTTGAACCGACTGGGGCCAACGTCCTGACTTTC
CASSGTFEPTGANVLTF
>TRBV28|.|TRBJ1-4|.
TGTGCCAGCAGTTACAGGGAGGGGGGAGAAAAACTGTTTTTT
CASSYREGGEKLFF
>TRBV27|.|TRBJ2-7|TRBD1
TGTGCCAGCAGTCCCTCGGGACAGGGGGCCTACGAGCAGTACTTC
CASSPSGQGAYEQYF
>TRBV5-6|.|TRBJ2-7|.
TGTGCCAGCAGCTTGGGGCCCACGGAGGCCTACGAGCAGTACTTC
CASSLGPTEAYEQYF
>TRBV30|.|TRBJ2-1|.
TGTGCCTGGAGACGCCAGACTGAACACAATGAGCAGTTCTTC
CAWRRQTEHNEQFF
>TRBV6-6|.|TRBJ2-7|TRBD2
TGTGCCAGCACCGACCTTAGCGGGATCTCGTCCGAGCAGTACTTC
CASTDLSGISSEQYF
>TRBV5-4|.|TRBJ2-7|.
TGTGCCAGCAGCTTGGACAGCTCGGGAGAGCAGTACTTC
CASSLDSSGEQYF
>TRBV7-9|once|TRBJ2-7|.
TGTGCCAGCAGCTGGTGGGGGGCCCGGGACACCGCCTACGAGCAGTACTTC
CASSWWGARDTAYEQYF
>TRBV11-2|.|TRBJ2-3|.
TGTGCCAGCAGCCCCACAGATACGCAGTATTTT
CASSPTDTQYF
>TRBV4-3|.|TRBJ2-3|.
TGCGCCAGCAGGACTACCTTCACAGATACGCAGTATTTT
CASRTTFTDTQYF
>TRBV9|.|TRBJ1-2|TRBD1
TGTGCCAGCAGCGTAGGGGGGACAGGGTTGGACTACACCTTC
CASSVGGTGLDYTF
>TRBV29-1|.|TRBJ1-2|.
TGCAGCATCGGGACGGAGGCCTATGGCTACACCTTC
CSIGTEAYGYTF
>TRBV19|.|TRBJ2-7|TRBD1
TGTGCCAGTAGTATTACGGGACAGGGGCTCTACGAGCAGTACTTC
CASSITGQGLYEQYF
>TRBV21-1|.|TRBJ2-7|.
TGTGCCAGCAGCAACGAGCCCCCGGCCCGATCCAAGACAGAACCCTACGAGCAGTACTTC
CASSNEPPARSKTEPYEQYF
>TRBV11-2|.|TRBJ2-5|.
TGTGCCAGCAGCCCGCCCAGGGACGAATTTCAAGAGACCCAGTACTTC
CASSPPRDEFQETQYF
>TRBV6-1|.|TRBJ1-5|.
TGTGCCAGCAGTGAGACAGGTCATTATGAGCCCCAGCATTTT
CASSETGHYEPQHF
>TRBV11-2|.|TRBJ1-1|.
TGTGCCAGCAGCTTAGATTCCGGTGGGGAGGCCAAGAACACTGAAGCTTTCTTT
CASSLDSGGEAKNTEAFF
>TRBV5-1|.|TRBJ2-5|TRBD2
TGCGCCAGCAGCTGGACTAGCGGGGCTCATCGGACCCAGTACTTC
CASSWTSGAHRTQYF
>TRBV6-6|once|TRBJ1-1|.
TGTGCCAGCAGTTACTCACAGGGCGGGGGAAACACTGAAGCTTTCTTT
CASSYSQGGGNTEAFF
>TRBV11-2|.|TRBJ1-5|TRBD1
TGTGCCAGCAGCCCGGGCCCGGGACAGGGACCAGTTCAGCCCCAGCATTTT
CASSPGPGQGPVQPQHF
>TRBV11-2|.|TRBJ2-7|.
TGTGCCAGCAGCTTAGATCCAGGGTTTGCCTACGAGCAGTACTTC
CASSLDPGFAYEQYF
>TRBV5-6|.|TRBJ1-5|.
TGTGCCAGCAGCTTCGGGACGGGGGATCAGCCCCAGCATTTT
CASSFGTGDQPQHF
>TRBV27|.|TRBJ1-1|.
TGTGCCAGCAATGAGACCATGAACACTGAAGCTTTCTTT
CASNETMNTEAFF
>TRBV7-9|.|TRBJ2-7|.
TGTGCCAGCAGCTTAGCCCAGGGAGGATTCTACGAGCAGTACTTC
CASSLAQGGFYEQYF
>TRBV7-9|.|TRBJ2-7|.
TGTGCCAGCAGCGCAGCCCCTCGCGAGCAGTACTTC
CASSAAPREQYF
>TRBV7-2|.|TRBJ2-1|TRBD1
TGTGCCAGCAGCTTAGGGACAGGGGTGTACAATGAGCAGTTCTTC
CASSLGTGVYNEQFF
>TRBV2|.|TRBJ1-5|.
TGTGCCAGCTCCCACCTGGGGGGGGAAAATCAGCCCCAGCATTTT
CASSHLGGENQPQHF
>TRBV9|once|TRBJ2-5|TRBD2
TGTGCCAGCAGCGGGACTAGTGAGGAGACCCAGTACTTC
CASSGTSEETQYF
>TRBV28|.|TRBJ2-7|TRBD1
TGTGCCAGCAGCGAGACAGGGGAGAACGAGCAGTACTTC
CASSETGENEQYF
>TRBV5-4|.|TRBJ2-7|TRBD2
TGTGCCAGCAGCCTTGGGGGGGGTTACGAGCAGTACTTC
CASSLGGGYEQYF
>TRBV5-6|.|TRBJ2-7|TRBD1
TGTGCCAGCAGCAACCCGGGACAGGGAACCGAGCAGTACTTC
CASSNPGQGTEQYF
>TRBV4-3|.|TRBJ1-2|.
TGCGCCAGCAGCCAAGAATGGGGACTGAGCTATGGCTACACCTTC
CASSQEWGLSYGYTF
>TRBV13|.|TRBJ2-7|.
TGTGCCAGCGCCGTGGGGGGCTCCTACGAGCAGTACTTC
CASAVGGSYEQYF
>TRBV5-6|.|TRBJ2-7|.
TGTGCCAGCAGCTTGGGGCAGGTCCACGAGCAGTACTTC
CASSLGQVHEQYF
>TRBV27|.|TRBJ2-7|TRBD1
TGTGCCAGCGCCCCCGGGACAGGGGGTTCTTCCTACGAGCAGTACTTC
CASAPGTGGSSYEQYF
>TRBV27|.|TRBJ2-2|.
TGTGCCAGCAGTTTGTACGCTAACACCGGGGAGCTGTTTTTT
CASSLYANTGELFF
>TRBV5-1|.|TRBJ2-3|TRBD2
TGCGCCAGCAGCTTGGGCCCTAGCGGGGGGTTCACAGATACGCAGTATTTT
CASSLGPSGGFTDTQYF
>TRBV4-1|few|TRBJ2-5|.
TGCGCCAGCAGCCAAGAAGTGGCCGACCGGGAGACCCAGTACTTC
CASSQEVADRETQYF
>TRBV7-2|.|TRBJ2-2|.
TGTGCCAGCAGCTTAGCTTGGCCGCCCTGGGGAACCGGGGAGCTGTTTTTT
CASSLAWPPWGTGELFF
>TRBV11-2|.|TRBJ2-3|.
TGTGCCAGCAGCTTAGGGGAGACCCTTAGCACAGATACGCAGTATTTT
CASSLGETLSTDTQYF
>TRBV6-7|.|TRBJ2-7|.
TGTGCCAGCAGTGAGGCGGCTAGCGAGATTAGCTCCTACGAGCAGTACTTC
CASSEAASEISSYEQYF
>TRBV6-1|.|TRBJ2-7|TRBD2
TGTGCCAGCAACCTAGCGGGAGGGCCCGACGAGCAGTACTTC
CASNLAGGPDEQYF
>TRBV2|.|TRBJ2-5|TRBD2
TGTGCCAGCAGTGAAGGAGCGGCGGGGGGCCTTCAAGAGACCCAGTACTTC
CASSEGAAGGLQETQYF